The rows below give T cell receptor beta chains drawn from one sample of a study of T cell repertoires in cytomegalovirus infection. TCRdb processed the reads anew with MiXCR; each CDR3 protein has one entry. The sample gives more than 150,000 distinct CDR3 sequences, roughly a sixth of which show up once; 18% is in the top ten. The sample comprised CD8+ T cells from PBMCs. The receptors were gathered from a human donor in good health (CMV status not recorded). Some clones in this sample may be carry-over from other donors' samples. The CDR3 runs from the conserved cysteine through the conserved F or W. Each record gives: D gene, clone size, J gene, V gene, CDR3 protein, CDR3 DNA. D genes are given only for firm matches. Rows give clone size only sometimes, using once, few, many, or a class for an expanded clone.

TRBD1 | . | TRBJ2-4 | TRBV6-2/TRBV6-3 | CASSGGQGIGDIQYF | TGTGCCAGCAGCGGCGGACAGGGGATCGGAGACATTCAGTACTTC
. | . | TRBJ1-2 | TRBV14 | CASSSTRRANYGYTF | TGTGCCAGCAGCTCCACACGGAGAGCTAACTATGGCTACACCTTC
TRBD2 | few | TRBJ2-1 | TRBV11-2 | CASSYTGTSGRRSYNEQFF | TGTGCCAGCAGCTACACCGGGACTAGCGGGAGGAGGTCCTACAATGAGCAGTTCTTC
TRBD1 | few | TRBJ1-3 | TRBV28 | CASSWDSGNTIYF | TGTGCCAGCAGTTGGGACAGCGGAAACACCATATATTTT
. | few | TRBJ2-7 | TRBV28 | CASTPRGLPEQYF | TGTGCCAGCACCCCTCGGGGATTACCCGAGCAGTACTTC
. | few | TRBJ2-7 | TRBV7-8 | CASSLVDGGRNYEQYF | TGTGCCAGCAGCTTAGTCGATGGGGGGCGAAACTACGAGCAGTACTTC
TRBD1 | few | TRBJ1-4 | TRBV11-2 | CASSQRGQSTNEKLFF | TGTGCCAGCAGCCAGAGGGGGCAGTCAACTAATGAAAAACTGTTTTTT
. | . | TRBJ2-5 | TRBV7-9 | CASSLEAFQETQYF | TGTGCCAGCAGCTTAGAAGCTTTCCAAGAGACCCAGTACTTC
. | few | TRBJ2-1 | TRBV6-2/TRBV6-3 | CASSFIADNEQFF | TGTGCCAGCAGTTTTATAGCGGACAATGAGCAGTTCTTC
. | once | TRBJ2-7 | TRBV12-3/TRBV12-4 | CASSSSPYEQSF | TGTGCCAGCAGTTCCTCCCCCTACGAGCAGTCCTTC